The T cell receptor beta chain under discussion was sequenced for a study of T-cell reconstitution after alpha-beta-depleted transplantation in children (dated by TCRdb to 2016 to 2017). Notes on the research overall: T-cell immune reconstitution after TCRalphabeta/CD19-depleted allogeneic hematopoietic cell transplantation in children was quantitatively tracked in the study by means of TCR repertoire profiling. Results the study describes overall, beyond this receptor: The frequencies of hyperexpanded clones fell over the following months, and after one year, T-cell counts and TCRbeta diversity were mostly attributed to newly produced T cells. The high TCRbeta diversity at day 60 in some patients was ascribed to recipient T cells and intrathymic progenitors that had survived conditioning. About two months after transplant, the apparently early recovery of alphabetaT-cell counts reportedly depended on just several hundred clones that had expanded rapidly and came from non-depleted graft cells.

This clonotype has only a few counts. No cognate antigen has been identified for it. Base-call qualities are not available, and no considerably larger clone is one nucleotide away. The sample's treatment or condition label is to be understood as: allogeneic hematopoietic cell transplantation with graft depleted of TCRalphabeta T cells and CD19 B cells. TCRalphabeta/CD19-depleted allogeneic hematopoietic cell grafts were given to the transplant recipients, all of whom were children. From a lookup of the germline V gene, CDR1 and CDR2 are SGHDT and YYEEEE. Counted from cysteine to phenylalanine, this CDR3 has 14 amino acids. Only the CDR3 region is kept as DNA, spanning 42 bases read in frame from base 1. At the junction V is shortened by 0 bases and J by 4 bases, with 8 bases in between. Receptor libraries were prepared by PCR. The listed sequencing device is Illumina HiSeq 2500. Molecular barcoding was employed in the preparation of TCR libraries, with unique molecular identifiers being used to normalize TCRbeta repertoire quantification. In-frame beta chains were kept once TCRdb had trimmed the public reads at Q25 with fastp and called clones with MiXCR. CDR3 protein sequences are deduplicated, and each keeps its most common genes and DNA. Within this sample are approximately 1,000,000 distinct CDR3 sequences, with less than 30% of them counted one time only. The ten largest clones add up to 28% of the sample.

The TCR comes from a boy under two years old who had a stem cell transplant for SCID, so the T cells may come from the graft donor. Sequencing was performed on PBMCs, mostly from graft donor cells, taken 360 days after TCRalphabeta/CD19-depleted stem cell transplant. The sequence links TRBV5-6 to TRBJ2-1, with the identity of the D gene unclear. The base sequence is TGTGCCAGCAGCTTGGACCTACTATACAATGAGCAGTTCTTC. The resulting protein is CASSLDLLYNEQFF.